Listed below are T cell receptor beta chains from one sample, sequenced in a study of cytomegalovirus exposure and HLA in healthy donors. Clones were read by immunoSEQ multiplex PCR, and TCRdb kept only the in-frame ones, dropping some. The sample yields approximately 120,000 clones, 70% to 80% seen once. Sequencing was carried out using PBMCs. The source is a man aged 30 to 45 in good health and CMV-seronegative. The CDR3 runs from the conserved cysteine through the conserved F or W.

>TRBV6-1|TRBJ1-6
CASSVDRVGSPLHF
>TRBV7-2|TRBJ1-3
CASSFTGAGNTIYF
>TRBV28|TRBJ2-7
CASSSSSGRAYEQYF
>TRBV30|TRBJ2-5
CAWSLRTSGGETQYF
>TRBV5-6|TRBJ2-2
CASSPRQLLGELFF
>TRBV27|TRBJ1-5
CASSYAPGQPQHF
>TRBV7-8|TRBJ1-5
CASSKGQQLPNHILQHF
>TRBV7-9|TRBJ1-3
CASSHQGKGNTIYF
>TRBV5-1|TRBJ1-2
CASRGTGEGYTF
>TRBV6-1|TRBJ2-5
CASSGWRDKETQYF
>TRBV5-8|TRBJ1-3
CASSLGEGSSGNTIYF
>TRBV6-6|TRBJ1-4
CASSYRQAINEKLFF
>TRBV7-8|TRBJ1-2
CASSGGTGGVYGYTF
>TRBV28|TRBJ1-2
CASTRRGALFYGYTF
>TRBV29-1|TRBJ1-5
CSARGINQPQHF
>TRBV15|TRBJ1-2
CATTLSGSKQGANYGYTF
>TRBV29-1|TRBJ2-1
CSVESSGRAVYNEQFF
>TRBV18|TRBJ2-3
CASSLVPGLAGTTDTQYF
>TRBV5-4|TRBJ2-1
CASSWRQGIGNEQFF
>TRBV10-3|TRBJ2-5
CATAVSRAQETQYF
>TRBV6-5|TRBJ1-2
CASSQTGNYGYTF
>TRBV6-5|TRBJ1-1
CASSSIRTGAPEAFF
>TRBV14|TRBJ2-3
CASSRRDGGITDTQYF
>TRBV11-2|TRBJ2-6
CASRPRPGQGKPGANVLTF
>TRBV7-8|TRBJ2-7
CASSLFEAGGYEQYF
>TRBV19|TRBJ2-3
CASSIGADTDTQYF
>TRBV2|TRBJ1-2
CASSISTTGVVGYTF
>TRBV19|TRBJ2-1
CASSLLAGVVEQFF
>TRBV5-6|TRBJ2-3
CASSFPQEGIDTQYF
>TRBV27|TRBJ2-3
CASRDRGRTDTQYF
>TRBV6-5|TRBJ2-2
CASSSGLASGELFF
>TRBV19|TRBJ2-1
CASSTRGKEQFF
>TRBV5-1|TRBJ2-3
CASSSPSSGTDTQYF
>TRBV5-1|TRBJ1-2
CASSLGAGTENYGYTF
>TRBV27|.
CASSPRTGGIYEQYF
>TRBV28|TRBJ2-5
CASGEGTQYF
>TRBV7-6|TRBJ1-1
CASSESGKTDGEAFF
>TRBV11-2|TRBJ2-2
CASSFGQTNTGELFF
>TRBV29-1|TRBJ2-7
CSVEGAGDSEQYF
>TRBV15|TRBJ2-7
CATSREISGTYEQYF
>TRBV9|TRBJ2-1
CASSAPSREGHEQFF
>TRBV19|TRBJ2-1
CASSTVWAGVGGRTYNEQFF
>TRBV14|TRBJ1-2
CASSPLDRAYGYIF
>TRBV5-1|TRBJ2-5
CASSLSSRGYQETQYF
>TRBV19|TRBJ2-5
CASSLIGGSGQETQYF
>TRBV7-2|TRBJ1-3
CASSIRQGNGNTIYF
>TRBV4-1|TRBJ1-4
CASSQLGQTSWEKLFF
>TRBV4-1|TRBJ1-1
CASSQERVTGNTEAFF
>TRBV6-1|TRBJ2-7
CASSEGASGSSYEQYF
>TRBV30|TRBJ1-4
CAWRGAYNEKLFF
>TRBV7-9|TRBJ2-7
CATDSAYEQYF
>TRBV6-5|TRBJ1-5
CASSSRQGVNQPQHF
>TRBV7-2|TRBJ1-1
CASSFTGTANTEAFF
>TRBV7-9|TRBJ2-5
CASSLALSQETQYF
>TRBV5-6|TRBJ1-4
CASSLVQEEKLFF
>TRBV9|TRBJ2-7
CASSKGTSSYEQYF